This T cell receptor beta chain was identified in a study of blood T cell repertoires in COVID-19. On the study more broadly: COVID-19 samples, acute and convalescent, were from the United States, Italy and Spain. From T cells, B-cell-depleted T cells, or PBMCs came the material, which was cDNA or gDNA.

Participants spanned ages about 18 to 90 years and resided in some 22 US areas. Per the study methods: For nucleated cells, counts were estimated from reference gene primer amplification. The assay was immunoSEQ multiplex PCR, and TCRdb's table has in-frame clones only and misses some. V, J and clone size derive from that table, while D and trimming were established from the DNA sequence. In the table there are about 200,000 clones, more than 75% of which are singletons. Germline V gene data show CDR1 as SQVTM and CDR2 as ANQGSEA. The CDR3 length is 13 residues. The V and J ends lost 6 bases and 1 base respectively, with 12 bases between them.

The TCR sequence derives from a man aged 40-50 years with acute COVID-19. The specimen was PBMCs or T cells enriched from blood (not recorded which). The V and J genes are TRBV29-1 and TRBJ1-1, with a possible D match to TRBD1 (5 bases). The CDR3 DNA sequence: TGCAGCGTATCGGGACTCTCGAACACTGAAGCTTTCTTT. Protein sequence: CSVSGLSNTEAFF. The full variable domain, its missing parts supplied by reference TRBV29-1 and TRBJ1-1, is SAVISQKPSRDICQRGTSLTIQCQVDSQVTMMFWYRQQPGQSLTLIATANQGSEATYESGFVIDKFPISRPNLTFSTLTVSNMSPEDSSIYLCSVSGLSNTEAFFGQGTRLTVV.